This record concerns one TCR beta chain sequence. In its sample, this clonotype was seen a few times. Its cognate antigen has yet to be identified. Within one base of it there is no much larger clone, and no base qualities were kept. CDR1 KGHDR and CDR2 SFDVKD were looked up in the germline V gene. Inclusive of the bounding cysteine and phenylalanine, the CDR3 is 17 residues long. Just CDR3 DNA is preserved here, 51 bases in frame from base 1. V is trimmed back by 4 bases and J by 2 bases, and the junction contains 5 bases that no gene match accounts for. Library prep was done by 5' RACE. The listed sequencing device is Illumina HiSeq 2500. A second about 7 to 12 cycle PCR used a sample-barcoded 5' primer and a J-beta primer mix. A unique molecular identifier was introduced onto each TCR beta cDNA molecule by a template-switch 5' adaptor carrying 12 random nucleotides. Each sample yielded at least 3 million CDR3-containing paired-end reads. All of the RNA was converted into first-strand cDNA using the Mint cDNA synthesis kit, with a TRBC-specific oligonucleotide serving as the primer. Following uracil-DNA glycosylase treatment, a first 18-cycle PCR with universal primers M1SS and BC2_uni_R was performed on all cDNA. For the original study's pipeline: For normalization, 1 million high-quality reads were randomly selected from each sample, with every read carrying a distinct molecular identifier. Reads sharing molecular identifiers were discarded rather than binned into consensus sequences. CDR3 identification, clonotype clustering and error correction used MiTCR with a Q25 quality threshold and the strictest error-elimination algorithm. A nonparametric unseen species model with Euler transformation was used to estimate lower-bound total TCR beta diversity. TCRdb trimmed the raw reads at Q25, called clones with MiXCR and kept productive beta chains. Every CDR3 protein is listed once, alongside the most common genes and DNA of its rows. V and J calls and clone size were set by TCRdb, not the authors. For this sample the table gives some 760,000 distinct CDR3 sequences, of which around 25% were detected only once. 9% to 9.5% of the sample lies in the top ten.

This sample was included in a study of blood T cells in healthy people across ages (dated by TCRdb to about 2015). About the study as a whole: In model experiments, template switching captured about one uniquely barcoded TCR beta cDNA molecule for every two T cells. The donors were divided into four age groups: young (average about 16 years), middle-aged (about 40), aged (approximately 62) and long-lived (roughly 88). To track age-related changes in TCR beta repertoire diversity, the study relied on deep sequencing normalized with unique cDNA molecular identifiers. The study analyzed two additional independent replicas of 1 million unique cDNA reads from the same blood draw for two donors, one aged 18 to 29 and one aged 80 or older.

Donors were 39 systemically healthy Caucasian individuals from Russia aged roughly 6 to 100 years. Around 10 milliliters of peripheral blood were drawn from each donor into EDTA-treated Vacutainer tubes. Ficoll-Paque density-gradient centrifugation was used to isolate PBMCs, with at least 6.5 million per sample. Trizol reagent was used to extract total RNA from PBMCs, with at least 5 micrograms per sample. The percentages of naive CD45RAhigh/CD27high T cells were determined by flow cytometry on a PBMC aliquot from every donor. Broad study findings and their caveats: Because the CMV infection status of the donors was unknown, age-related changes in expanded clonotypes may potentially have been confounded. Because profiling used bulk unsorted PBMCs, naive and antigen-experienced compartments could not be compared conclusively. Compared with the aged group, the long-lived group had more naive CD4+ T cells, fewer expanded clones and increased TCR diversity, suggesting age selection. As age increased, observed TCR beta diversity per million T cells dropped in a roughly linear way, and a significant reduction was already evident by age roughly 36. Observed TCR beta diversity correlated strongly with the percentage of naive T cells measured by flow cytometry. Estimates of total diversity from one million sequenced T cells were regarded as lower bounds and underestimates.

The same data also went into a second study, on T cells of mothers and their children. The second publication reports: Nine systemically healthy Caucasian individuals, comprising three mothers and their six children, were included as donors. cDNA synthesis used all of the extracted RNA, with around 1.6 ug of RNA in each 15 ul reaction. In the second PCR, the M1S primer introduced both the sample barcodes and 2-4 random nucleotides. Over 8.5 million TCR beta CDR3 reads were obtained for each mother, and 2.5 million to 3 million reads were obtained for each child. TCR recombination output is similarly shaped by thymic selection in related and unrelated pairs, with a minor effect exerted by inherited differences. Normalized repertoire overlap was always slightly but never significantly higher in related than unrelated mother-child pairs. No persistent microchimeric T cell clones were found, with a detection sensitivity of approximately 100 clones per million clonotypes. The study used deep NGS to compare TCR beta repertoires of mothers and children, seeking features distinguishing related mother-child pairs from unrelated individuals. On average, the children were roughly 12 +/- 4 years old, while the mothers were approximately 41 +/- 4 years old. After adapter ligation with NEBNext reagents, the libraries were sequenced on Illumina HiSeq 2000 with 100+100 nt paired-end reads. Mother and child libraries were prepared a month apart and sequenced in separate runs to prevent cross-contamination. For each donor, between about 500,000 and 2,200,000 distinct TCR beta clonotypes were identified. Naive TCR beta clonotypes were estimated from low-frequency clonotypes matched to each donor's FACS-determined naive share, without sorting.

The source material was blood. The rearranged segments are TRBV24-1 and TRBJ2-1; 12 middle bases align to TRBD1. This receptor was obtained from a boy younger than 18 in good health. The CDR3 loop reads CATSDRGTGGPYNEQFF. The bases are TGTGCCACCAGTGACCGTGGGACAGGGGGCCCCTACAATGAGCAGTTCTTC.